Each of the 29 T cell receptor beta chains below was sequenced from the same sample in a study of cytomegalovirus exposure and HLA in healthy donors (TCRdb year 2017). Libraries came from the immunoSEQ multiplex PCR assay. A mixture of 60 forward primers for TCR Vbeta segments and 13 reverse primers for TCR Jbeta segments was used in the multiplex PCR. What TCRdb holds here is the immuneACCESS table cut down to in-frame rearrangements. Part of the clones is not present; checked against another copy, under half of the missing clones reflect an unresolved V gene, and the others are unexplained. The table kept for this sample lists more than 45,000 clones. 2.1% of the sample is in the top ten clones. The sequencing input was PBMCs. Receptors were obtained from a woman between 35 and 50 years old in good health and CMV-seronegative.

The chain is built from TRBV4-1 and TRBJ2-1; 13 bases are a match to TRBD2. There are 15 residues in the CDR3. The germline CDR1 and CDR2 sequences are MGHRA and YSYEKL. Trimming at V came to 0 bases and at J to 11 bases, leaving 4 bases not matched to a gene. CDR3 in DNA: TGCGCCAGCAGCCAAGATCAGGGACTAGCGGGAAAGCAGTTCTTC. Translation: CASSQDQGLAGKQFF.

V is TRBV30 and J is TRBJ2-5; 10 positions agree with TRBD2. With V trimmed by 4 bases and J by 2 bases, 10 bases remained unmatched. Germline V CDR1 and CDR2: GTSNPN, SVGIG (reference sequence). The CDR3 has 16 amino acids. Here the CDR3 DNA reads TGTGCCTGGAAACGAGCGGGAGGGCCGAGGCAAGAGACCCAGTACTTC. This gives the protein CAWKRAGGPRQETQYF.

J is TRBJ1-2 and V is TRBV5-1; 8 nucleotides line up with TRBD1. The germline gives CDR1 SGHRS, CDR2 YFSETQ. V gave up 2 bases and J gave up 4 bases; unmatched junction bases: 19. This CDR3 comprises 19 residues. As DNA, the CDR3 is TGCGCCAGCAGCTTCACCCGGGTGGACAGGGTAGGAAAGGGCTATGGCTACACCTTC. Translation: CASSFTRVDRVGKGYGYTF.

The chain recombines TRBV6-6 with TRBJ2-5, with D possibly TRBD1 on 6 matching bases. The CDR3 consists of 13 residues. The germline V gene encodes CDR1 MNHNY and CDR2 SVGAGI (reference sequence). Trimming removed 6 bases at V and 2 bases at J, with 10 bases between. The CDR3 DNA reads TGTGCCAGCAGCCCCGGACAGCAAGAGACCCAGTACTTC. Translating it yields CASSPGQQETQYF.

This chain joins TRBV5-1 and TRBJ2-7; D might be TRBD2 (5 bases). With 0 bases removed from V and 5 bases from J, the gap between germline ends came to 9 bases. CDR3 length equals 13 residues. Germline-derived CDR1 and CDR2 are SGHRS and YFSETQ. The CDR3 here is CASSLGGSNEQYF. The CDR3 bases are TGCGCCAGCAGCTTGGGTGGGAGCAACGAGCAGTACTTC.

V usage is TRBV18 and J usage is TRBJ1-2; a possible D gene is TRBD1 (5 bases). Trimming shortened V by 5 bases and J by 5 bases, and 15 bases separated the two germline ends. The germline CDR1 and CDR2 sequences are KGHSH and LQKENI. The CDR3 length is 14 residues. CDR3 sequence: CASSAEREGYGYTF. The CDR3 region has the DNA TGTGCCAGCTCAGCGGAAAGGGAGGGGTATGGCTACACCTTC.

The chain is built from TRBV10-3 and TRBJ1-2, with TRBD1 matching over 12 bases. Germline V gene data show CDR1 as ENHRY and CDR2 as SYGVKD. V was pared by 3 bases and J by 4 bases, with 12 bases of the junction left unmatched. The CDR3 contains 18 residues. CDR3 in DNA: TGTGCCATCAGTGAAGGAACCGGGACAGGGGGCGGCAGCTATGGCTACACCTTC. Encoded protein: CAISEGTGTGGGSYGYTF.

Here the CDR3 DNA reads TGCAGCGTTGAAGATGAGGCCTACGAGCAGTACTTC. This encodes CSVEDEAYEQYF. The V and J genes are TRBV29-1 and TRBJ2-7; D is unresolved. Germline CDR1 and CDR2: SQVTM and ANQGSEA. This CDR3 is built from 12 residues. V was cut by 0 bases and J by 2 bases, with 5 bases left in between.

This chain connects TRBV30 to TRBJ1-2; no reliable D call. CDR1 and CDR2 (germline): GTSNPN, SVGIG (reference sequence). The CDR3 runs to 12 residues. V dropped 5 bases and J dropped 5 bases, with 12 bases sitting between them. CDR3 nucleotides: TGTGCCTGGGGGCATGTTTTATATGGCTACACCTTC. It encodes CAWGHVLYGYTF.

The chain carries TRBV5-1 and TRBJ1-4, with 7 bases that match TRBD1. This CDR3 comprises 14 residues. Germline V gene sequence: CDR1 SGHRS, CDR2 YFSETQ. V was pared by 4 bases and J by 8 bases, with 8 bases of the junction left unmatched. CDR3 loop: CASSLRQGREKLFF. The CDR3, as DNA: TGCGCCAGCAGCCTGAGACAGGGTCGAGAAAAACTGTTTTTT.

About this clone itself: One junction end disagrees with the germline gene, perhaps due to a read error. The chain combines TRBV5-4 with TRBJ1-1; 7 nucleotides match TRBD1. This CDR3 is 15 amino acids long. Per germline, CDR1 SGHNT and CDR2 YYREEE (reference sequence). The CDR3 region has the DNA TGTGCCAGCAGCTTCAGGGGGAGCCCTGATGCTGAAGATTTCTTT. The encoded protein is CASSFRGSPDAEDFF.

The rearrangement links TRBV19 to TRBJ2-5, with 8 bases that match TRBD2. This CDR3 is built from 18 residues. The J segment lost 5 bases and the V segment lost 3 bases, leaving 17 bases of the junction unmatched. Germline V gene lookup returns CDR1 LNHDA and CDR2 SQIVND (reference sequence). CDR3 bases: TGTGCCAGTAGTATTTTGTCGGCGGGGGGCCAGACCGAGGAGACCCAGTACTTC. The encoded protein is CASSILSAGGQTEETQYF.

The chain joins TRBV20-1 to TRBJ1-6; 8 bases agree with TRBD1. The CDR3 extends over 10 amino acids. Germline V gene sequence: CDR1 DFQATT, CDR2 SNEGSKA (reference sequence). The V segment lost 5 bases and the J segment 15 bases; nucleotides outside the gene matches: 3. The CDR3, as DNA: TGCAGTGCTGAAGGACAGGGCCTCCACTTT. As protein: CSAEGQGLHF.

The chain uses TRBV5-8 and TRBJ2-3; 8 bases fit TRBD1. J was trimmed by 1 base and V by 4 bases; bases with no gene match: 11. Germline lookup yields CDR1 SGHTS and CDR2 YDEGEE. The CDR3 extends over 17 amino acids. CDR3 loop: CASSRQGTPYRTDTQYF. The CDR3, as DNA: TGTGCCAGCAGCCGACAGGGGACACCCTATCGCACAGATACGCAGTATTTT.

The chain is built from TRBV9 and TRBJ2-5; 16 nucleotides align to TRBD2. Per germline, CDR1 SGDLS and CDR2 YYNGEE. V was pared by 0 bases and J by 5 bases, with 7 bases of the junction left unmatched. The CDR3 is 18 amino acids. The CDR3, as DNA: TGTGCCAGCAGCGTAGCCGGGACTAGCGGGGGGGTTGAGGAGACCCAGTACTTC. Amino acid sequence: CASSVAGTSGGVEETQYF. Full variable domain (remainder filled in from reference TRBV9 and TRBJ2-5): DSGVTQTPKHLITATGQRVTLRCSPRSGDLSVYWYQQSLDQGLQFLIQYYNGEERAKGNILERFSAQQFPDLHSELNLSSLELGDSALYFCASSVAGTSGGVEETQYFGPGTRLLVL.

The V gene is TRBV14, the J gene TRBJ2-7; 9 bases are a match to TRBD1. CDR3 size: 15 residues. The junction had 6 bases not matched to a gene; V was cut back by 6 bases and J by 0 bases. Per germline, CDR1 SGHDN and CDR2 FVKESK. The CDR3 sequence is CASSPLGQGSYEQYF. CDR3 nucleotides: TGTGCCAGCAGTCCTTTGGGACAGGGCTCCTACGAGCAGTACTTC. Supplemented by reference TRBV14 and TRBJ2-7, the full variable domain reads EAGVTQFPSHSVIEKGQTVTLRCDPISGHDNLYWYRRVMGKEIKFLLHFVKESKQDESGMPNNRFLAERTGGTYSTLKVQPAELEDSGVYFCASSPLGQGSYEQYFGPGTRLTVT.

The rearrangement links TRBV5-6 to TRBJ1-1; TRBD1 agrees at 9 bases. With 4 bases clipped from V and 4 bases from J, the junction kept 8 bases outside the gene matches. Germline V gene lookup returns CDR1 SGHDT and CDR2 YYEEEE. The CDR3 is made up of 15 amino acids. CDR3: CASSLRQGGGTEAFF. CDR3 nucleotide sequence: TGTGCCAGCAGCCTACGACAGGGGGGAGGCACTGAAGCTTTCTTT.

The V gene is TRBV5-1, the J gene TRBJ1-1; TRBD1 aligns across 8 bases. Germline-derived CDR1 and CDR2 are SGHRS and YFSETQ. This CDR3 is 16 amino acids long. V shed 0 bases and J 4 bases; nucleotides not matched to a gene: 8. This chain's CDR3 is CASSLVQGAAVTEAFF. The CDR3 bases are TGCGCCAGCAGCTTGGTCCAGGGGGCGGCGGTCACTGAAGCTTTCTTT.

The V and J genes are TRBV7-9 and TRBJ1-2; 8 bases map to TRBD1. Losses at the gene ends were 5 bases for V and 6 bases for J; bases not matched to a gene: 2. The CDR3 has 12 amino acids. Germline lookup yields CDR1 SEHNR and CDR2 FQNEAQ (reference sequence). This CDR3 is CASSQTGDGYTF. CDR3 DNA sequence: TGTGCCAGCAGCCAGACAGGGGATGGCTACACCTTC.

Its frequency marks this clone as medium-sized (0.01 to 0.1%). The chain employs TRBV7-9 and TRBJ1-4, with 10 nucleotides matching TRBD1. V was pared by 5 bases and J by 6 bases, with 3 bases of the junction left unmatched. Germline assignment: CDR1 SEHNR and CDR2 FQNEAQ (reference sequence). The CDR3 is 14 residues long. CDR3 in amino acids: CASSRGTGDEKLFF. The CDR3 DNA is TGTGCCAGCAGCCGAGGGACAGGGGATGAAAAACTGTTTTTT.

This chain uses TRBV4-2 with TRBJ2-7; 10 nucleotides agree with TRBD2. This CDR3 is built from 17 residues. V shed 4 bases and J 2 bases; nucleotides not matched to a gene: 11. Germline loops: CDR1 LGHNA, CDR2 YNFKEQ. The CDR3 DNA sequence: TGTGCCAGCAGCCTAACCCTAACCGGACTAGCGGCCTACGAGCAGTACTTC. Its translation is CASSLTLTGLAAYEQYF.

The V and J genes are TRBV28 and TRBJ2-3; D ambiguous. The CDR3 sequence is 11 residues long. CDR1 and CDR2 from the germline V gene are MDHEN and SYDVKM. Trimming removed 6 bases from V and 6 bases from J, with 7 bases in between. The CDR3 is CASRPQDTQYF. The CDR3 coding sequence is TGTGCCAGCAGACCTCAGGATACGCAGTATTTT.

The chain links TRBV6-5 to TRBJ2-7; weak D call: TRBD1 (6 bases). This CDR3 has 15 residues. V dropped 5 bases and J dropped 3 bases, with 17 bases sitting between them. Germline CDR1 is MNHEY and CDR2 is SVGAGI. CDR3 DNA sequence: TGTGCCAGCAGTATCTCACAGGGTTCAAGCTACGAGCAGTACTTC. This encodes CASSISQGSSYEQYF.

With regard to this clone: A junction end diverges from the germline sequence, so it may reflect a read error. The chain combines TRBV25-1 with TRBJ2-7; no clear D. The CDR3 totals 14 residues. Germline V gene data show CDR1 as MGHDK and CDR2 as SYGVNS. Here the CDR3 reads CASSEPFGSSEQYF. DNA for the CDR3: TGTGCCAGCAGTGAGCCTTTCGGGTCCTCCGAGCAGTACTTC.

The V call is TRBV7-2, the J call TRBJ2-5, with a possible D match to TRBD2 (6 bases). The CDR3 length is 13 residues. V was trimmed by 6 bases and J by 5 bases, leaving 13 bases between them. Per germline, CDR1 SGHTA and CDR2 FQGNSA. CDR3 bases: TGTGCCAGCAGGAACCAGGCGGGGGAGACCCAGTACTTC. Amino acid sequence: CASRNQAGETQYF.

V gene TRBV2 combines with J gene TRBJ2-4; maybe TRBD2 (5 bases). CDR1 is SNHLY and CDR2 is FYNNEI in the germline V gene. The CDR3 consists of 14 residues. Trimming removed 10 bases from V and 6 bases from J, with 19 bases in between. The chain's CDR3 is CATSSDGVVNIQYF. CDR3 bases: TGTGCCACCTCCTCTGACGGGGTGGTAAACATTCAGTACTTC.

The chain recombines TRBV6-6 with TRBJ1-1; 8 nucleotides match TRBD1. The CDR3 consists of 14 residues. Trimming removed 5 bases from V and 8 bases from J; junction bases left unmatched: 10. Germline CDR1 reads MNHNY; CDR2 reads SVGAGI (reference sequence). This chain's CDR3 is CASSRTGTGGEAFF. The CDR3 coding sequence is TGTGCCAGCAGTCGAACCGGGACAGGAGGGGAAGCTTTCTTT.

V usage is TRBV27 and J usage is TRBJ2-7; TRBD2 matches at 14 bases. This CDR3 region has 15 residues. The ends lost 4 bases at V and 6 bases at J; junction bases unmatched: 5. The germline V gene encodes CDR1 MNHEY and CDR2 SMNVEV (reference sequence). CDR3 region: CASSYWTSGRTEQYF. CDR3 nucleotide sequence: TGTGCCAGCAGTTATTGGACTAGCGGGAGGACCGAGCAGTACTTC.

The gene calls are TRBV30 and TRBJ2-1, with 8 bases lining up with TRBD1. CDR3 length: 16 amino acids. Trimming cost V 6 bases and J 2 bases; bases outside gene matches: 12. Germline loops: CDR1 GTSNPN, CDR2 SVGIG (reference sequence). The CDR3 here is CACKFPRGPPYNEQFF. CDR3 DNA: TGTGCCTGTAAGTTTCCCAGGGGGCCGCCCTACAATGAGCAGTTCTTC.